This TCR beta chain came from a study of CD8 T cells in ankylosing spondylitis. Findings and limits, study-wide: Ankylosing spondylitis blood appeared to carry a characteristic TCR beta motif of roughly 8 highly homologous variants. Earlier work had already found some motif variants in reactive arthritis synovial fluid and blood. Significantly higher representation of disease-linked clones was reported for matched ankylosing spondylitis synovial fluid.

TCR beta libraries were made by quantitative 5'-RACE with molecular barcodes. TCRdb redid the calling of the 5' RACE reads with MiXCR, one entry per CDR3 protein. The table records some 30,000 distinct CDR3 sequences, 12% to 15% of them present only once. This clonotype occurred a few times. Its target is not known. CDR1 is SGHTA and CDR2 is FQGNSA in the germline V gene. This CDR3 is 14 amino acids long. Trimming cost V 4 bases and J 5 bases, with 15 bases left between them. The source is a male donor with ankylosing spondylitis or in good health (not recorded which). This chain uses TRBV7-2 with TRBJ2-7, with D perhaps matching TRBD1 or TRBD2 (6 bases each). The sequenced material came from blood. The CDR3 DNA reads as TGTGCCAGCAGCTCCCTAGGGGGGCAAAACGAGCAGTACTTC. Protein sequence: CASSSLGGQNEQYF. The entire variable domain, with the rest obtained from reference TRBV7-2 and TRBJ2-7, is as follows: GAGVSQSPSNKVTEKGKDVELRCDPISGHTALYWYRQSLGQGLEFLIYFQGNSAPDKSGLPSDRFSAERTGGSVSTLTIQRTQQEDSAVYLCASSSLGGQNEQYFGPGTRLTVT.